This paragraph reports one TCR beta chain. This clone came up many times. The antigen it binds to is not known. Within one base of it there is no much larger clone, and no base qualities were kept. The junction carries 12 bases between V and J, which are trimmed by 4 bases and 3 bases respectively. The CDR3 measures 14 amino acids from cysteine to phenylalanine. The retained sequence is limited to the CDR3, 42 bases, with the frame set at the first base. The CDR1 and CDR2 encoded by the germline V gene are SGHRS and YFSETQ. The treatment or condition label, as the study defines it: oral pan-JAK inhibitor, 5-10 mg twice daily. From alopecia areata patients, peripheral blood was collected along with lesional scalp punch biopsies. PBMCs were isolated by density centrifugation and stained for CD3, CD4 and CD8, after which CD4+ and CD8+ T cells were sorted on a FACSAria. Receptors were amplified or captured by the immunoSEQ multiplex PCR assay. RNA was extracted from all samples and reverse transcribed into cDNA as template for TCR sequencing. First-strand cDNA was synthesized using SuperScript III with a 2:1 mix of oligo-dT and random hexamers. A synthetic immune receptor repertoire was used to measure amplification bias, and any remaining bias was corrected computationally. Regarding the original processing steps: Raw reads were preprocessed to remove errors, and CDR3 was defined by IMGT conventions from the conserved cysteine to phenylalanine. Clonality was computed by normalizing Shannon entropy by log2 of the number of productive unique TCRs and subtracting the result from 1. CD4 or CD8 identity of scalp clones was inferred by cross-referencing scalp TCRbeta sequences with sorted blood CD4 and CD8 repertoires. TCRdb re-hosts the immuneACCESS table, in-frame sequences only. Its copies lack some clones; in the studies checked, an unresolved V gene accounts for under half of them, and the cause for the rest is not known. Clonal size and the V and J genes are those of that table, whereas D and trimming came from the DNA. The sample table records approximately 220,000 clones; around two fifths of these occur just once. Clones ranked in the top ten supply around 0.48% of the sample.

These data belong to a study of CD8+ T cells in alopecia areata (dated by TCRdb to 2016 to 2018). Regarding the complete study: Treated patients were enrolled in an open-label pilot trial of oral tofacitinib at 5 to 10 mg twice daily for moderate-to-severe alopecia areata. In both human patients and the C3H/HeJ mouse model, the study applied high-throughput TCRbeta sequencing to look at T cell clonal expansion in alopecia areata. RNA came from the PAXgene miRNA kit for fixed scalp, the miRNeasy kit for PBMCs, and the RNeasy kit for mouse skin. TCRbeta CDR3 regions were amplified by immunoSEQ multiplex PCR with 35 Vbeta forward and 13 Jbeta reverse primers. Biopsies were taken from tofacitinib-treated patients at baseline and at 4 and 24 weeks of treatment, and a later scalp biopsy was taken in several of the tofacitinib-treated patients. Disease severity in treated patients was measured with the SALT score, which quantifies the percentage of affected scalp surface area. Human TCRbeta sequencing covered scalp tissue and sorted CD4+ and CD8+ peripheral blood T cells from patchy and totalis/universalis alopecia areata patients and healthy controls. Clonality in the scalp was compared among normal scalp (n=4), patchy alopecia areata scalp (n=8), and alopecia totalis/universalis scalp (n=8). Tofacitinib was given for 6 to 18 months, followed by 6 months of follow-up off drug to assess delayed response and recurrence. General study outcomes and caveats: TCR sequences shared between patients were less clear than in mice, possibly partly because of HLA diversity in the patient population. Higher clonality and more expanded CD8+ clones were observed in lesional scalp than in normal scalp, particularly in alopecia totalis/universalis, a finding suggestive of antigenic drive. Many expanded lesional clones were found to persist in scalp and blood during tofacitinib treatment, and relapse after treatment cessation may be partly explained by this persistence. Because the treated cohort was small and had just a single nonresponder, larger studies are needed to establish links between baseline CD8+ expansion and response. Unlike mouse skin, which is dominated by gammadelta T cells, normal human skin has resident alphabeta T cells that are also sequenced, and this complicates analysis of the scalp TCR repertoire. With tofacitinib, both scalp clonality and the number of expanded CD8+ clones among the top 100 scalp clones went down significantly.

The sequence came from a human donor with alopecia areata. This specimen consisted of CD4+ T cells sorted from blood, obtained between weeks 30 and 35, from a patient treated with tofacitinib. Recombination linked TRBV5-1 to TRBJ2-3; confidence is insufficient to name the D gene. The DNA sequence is TGCGCCAGCAGCCCGGGTCCAACGACAGATACGCAGTATTTT. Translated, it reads CASSPGPTTDTQYF.